This T cell receptor beta chain was identified in a study of human T cells and chemical hapten exposure. Germline V lookup: CDR1 LNHNV, CDR2 YYDKDF (reference sequence). V dropped 8 bases and J dropped 2; count of bases not matched to a gene: 15. This CDR3 is built from 18 residues. This clonotype was seen a few times. TCRdb fed the RACE reads into MiXCR, producing one record per CDR3 protein. This sample has 60,000 to 90,000 distinct CDR3 sequences, with approximately 8.1% found just once. Time point indicated: healthy volunteer bleed at 6 weeks. Unfractionated whole blood yielded the extracted total RNA.

The sample taken for sequencing was whole blood. This sequence was found in a female donor in good health. Some clones in this sample may be carry-over from other donors' samples. The rearrangement joins TRBV15 to TRBJ2-3, with 11 bases matching TRBD2. CDR3 bases: TGTGCCACCGAGAGACTAAAACTAGCGGGGGCCAACACAGATACGCAGTATTTT. Translation gives CATERLKLAGANTDTQYF.